This TCR beta chain was sequenced for a study of a mutant IDH1 vaccine in newly diagnosed glioma. Study at large: Patients arrived already treated with radiotherapy, temozolomide, or both, most having had both.

Some clones are missing from TCRdb's copy, which holds only in-frame ones; the method was immunoSEQ multiplex PCR. The sample has 30,000 to 40,000 clones, roughly 80% seen once. Time point described: baseline, week 1 (first vaccination visit). Treatment described: pre-vaccination baseline after standard-of-care therapy. CDR1 and CDR2 from the germline V gene are ENHRY and SYGVKD. Trimming stripped 3 bases from V and 8 bases from J, with 16 bases between. This CDR3 contains 15 residues. The chain recombines TRBV10-3 with TRBJ1-4; no firm D call. The TCR originated in a man between 35 and 55 years old with glioma. Some clones in this sample may be carry-over from other donors' samples. The input for sequencing was PBMCs, taken from a glioma patient treated with radiotherapy, temozolomide or both. As DNA, the CDR3 is TGTGCCATCAGTGAATCATACGAGGGAGACGAAAAACTGTTTTTT. Translation: CAISESYEGDEKLFF.